Given below is one TCR beta chain in context. As yet, its antigen is unknown. CDR1 SGHRS and CDR2 YFSETQ come from the germline V gene. The CDR3 runs 14 residues. These data come from a study of cytomegalovirus exposure and HLA in healthy donors. Whole-study results and caveats: TRBV6-2, TRBV6-3 and other indistinguishable V segments were excluded. Both high specificity and high sensitivity reportedly marked the classifier's diagnosis of cytomegalovirus status. The study assumed roughly uniform donor sequencing depth for presence/absence analyses.

A multiplex PCR was run with 60 Vbeta primers and 13 Jbeta primers. Original processing notes: In a later analysis, 75 million to 85 million unique TCR beta chains included roughly 11 million shared by two or more donors. Sequenced by immunoSEQ multiplex PCR; TCRdb stores in-frame clones only, minus some. V and J calls and clone size are given by that table; D and trimming were obtained from the DNA. The table records around 180,000 clones, over 80% of them present only once. The source is a boy aged 2-9 years in good health and CMV-seronegative. Sequencing used PBMCs. The chain carries TRBV5-1 and TRBJ2-5, with 13 bases aligning to TRBD2. The J call may be wrong; the DNA end is better matched by TRBJ2-7. The CDR3 sequence is CASSYGLAGDEQYF. The CDR3 DNA sequence: TGCGCCAGCAGCTACGGACTAGCGGGAGACGAGCAGTACTTC.